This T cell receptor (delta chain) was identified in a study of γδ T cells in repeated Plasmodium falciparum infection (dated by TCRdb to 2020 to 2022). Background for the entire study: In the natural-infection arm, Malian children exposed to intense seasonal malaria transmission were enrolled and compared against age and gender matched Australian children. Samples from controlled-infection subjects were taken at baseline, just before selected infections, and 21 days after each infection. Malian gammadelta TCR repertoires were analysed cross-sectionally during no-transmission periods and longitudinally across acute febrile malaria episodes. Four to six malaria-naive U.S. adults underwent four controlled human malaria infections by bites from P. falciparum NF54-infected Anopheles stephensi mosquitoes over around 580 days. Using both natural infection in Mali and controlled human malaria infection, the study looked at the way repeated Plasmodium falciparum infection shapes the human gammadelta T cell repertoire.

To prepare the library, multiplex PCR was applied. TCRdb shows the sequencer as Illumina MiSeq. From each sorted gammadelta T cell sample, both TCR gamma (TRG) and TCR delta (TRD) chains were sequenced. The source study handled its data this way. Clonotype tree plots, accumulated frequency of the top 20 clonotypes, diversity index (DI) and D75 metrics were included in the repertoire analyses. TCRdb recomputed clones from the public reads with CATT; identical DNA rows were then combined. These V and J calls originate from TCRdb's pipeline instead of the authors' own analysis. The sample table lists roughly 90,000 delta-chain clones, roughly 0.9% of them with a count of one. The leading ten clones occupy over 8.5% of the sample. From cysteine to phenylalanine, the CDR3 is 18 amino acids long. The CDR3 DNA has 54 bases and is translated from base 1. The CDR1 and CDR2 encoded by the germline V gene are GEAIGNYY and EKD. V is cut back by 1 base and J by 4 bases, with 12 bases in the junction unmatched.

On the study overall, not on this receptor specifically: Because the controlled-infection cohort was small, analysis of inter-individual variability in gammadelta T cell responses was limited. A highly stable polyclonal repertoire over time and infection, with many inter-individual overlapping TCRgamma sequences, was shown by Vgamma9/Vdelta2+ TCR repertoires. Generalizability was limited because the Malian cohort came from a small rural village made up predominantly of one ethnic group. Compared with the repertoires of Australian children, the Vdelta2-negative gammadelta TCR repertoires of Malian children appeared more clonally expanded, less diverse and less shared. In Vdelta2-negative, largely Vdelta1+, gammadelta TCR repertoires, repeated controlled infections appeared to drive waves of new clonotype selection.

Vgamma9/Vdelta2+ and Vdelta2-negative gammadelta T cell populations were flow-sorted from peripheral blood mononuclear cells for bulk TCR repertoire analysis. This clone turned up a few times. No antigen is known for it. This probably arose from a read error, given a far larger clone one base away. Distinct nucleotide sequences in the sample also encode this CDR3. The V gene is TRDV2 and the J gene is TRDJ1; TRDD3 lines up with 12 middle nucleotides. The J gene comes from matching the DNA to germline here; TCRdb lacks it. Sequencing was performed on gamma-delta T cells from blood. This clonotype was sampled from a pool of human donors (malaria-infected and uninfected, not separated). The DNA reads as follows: TGTGCCTGTGACACTTTGCTGGGGGATACGCGACGTGGCGATAAACTCATCTTT. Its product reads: CACDTLLGDTRRGDKLIF.